What follows are 4 T cell receptor beta chains derived from one specimen sequenced in a study of cytomegalovirus exposure and HLA in healthy donors. PCR employed 60 Vbeta and 13 Jbeta primers. Profiling relied on immunoSEQ multiplex PCR, and the TCRdb table lists in-frame clones only, not all of them. The repertoire holds some 190,000 clones, with 81% as singletons. The sample taken for sequencing was PBMCs. These receptor sequences come from a man aged 40-49 years in good health and CMV-seropositive.

This clone was detected once. The chain recombines TRBV7-2 with TRBJ2-7, with TRBD2 identical over 8 bases. This CDR3 region has 15 residues. From germline, CDR1 is SGHTA and CDR2 FQGNSA. The junction had 3 bases not matched to a gene; V was cut back by 1 base and J by 1 base. CDR3 amino acids: CASSLVASGSYEQYF. The DNA of the CDR3 is TGTGCCAGCAGCTTAGTGGCTAGCGGGTCCTACGAGCAGTACTTC.

The V call is TRBV9, the J call TRBJ2-7; D remains ambiguous. The V end lost 0 bases, the J end lost 0 bases, and 7 bases lay between the germline ends. CDR3 length equals 14 residues. Germline assignment: CDR1 SGDLS and CDR2 YYNGEE. CDR3 residues: CASSVGLLSYEQYF. CDR3 in DNA: TGTGCCAGCAGCGTAGGATTACTCTCCTACGAGCAGTACTTC.

The chain joins TRBV29-1 to TRBJ2-1; 8 nucleotides line up with TRBD2. V shed 5 bases, J shed 4 bases, and the junction held 10 bases outside the gene matches. CDR3 size: 15 residues. CDR1 is SQVTM, CDR2 ANQGSEA, per germline. The CDR3 sequence: CSVPIGLAGYNEQFF. For the CDR3, the DNA is TGCAGCGTTCCCATCGGGCTAGCGGGTTACAATGAGCAGTTCTTC.

Concerning this clone itself: This CDR3 is also generated by other DNA sequences in the sample. The V and J genes are TRBV27 and TRBJ1-5; TRBD1 agrees at 9 bases. With V trimmed by 10 bases and J by 2 bases, 12 bases remained unmatched. From germline, CDR1 is MNHEY and CDR2 SMNVEV (reference sequence). This CDR3 is built from 16 residues. DNA of the CDR3: TGTGCCACCCGGGACAGGGCTGGGGTTGGCAATCAGCCCCAGCATTTT. It specifies CATRDRAGVGNQPQHF.